This T cell receptor beta chain was recovered during a study of regulatory T cells in long-lasting Graves disease. Study-wide context: Antithyroid drug use was under 3 months in newly diagnosed Graves' patients.

There are 12 residues in the CDR3. The germline V gene has CDR1 GTSNPN and CDR2 SVGIG (reference sequence). Trimming shortened V by 4 bases and J by 2 bases, and 5 bases separated the two germline ends. Documented time point: newly diagnosed GD, antithyroid drugs for less than 3 months. Construction of the TCR library relied on RNA isolated from PBMCs. Peripheral blood, approximately 9 milliliters of it, was drawn into EDTA tubes. Study-wide results and caveats: Favored gene segments in persistent disease were TRBV28, TRBJ1-2 and TRBJ2-5.

Relying on iRepertoire HTBI primers and Arm-PCR of CDR3 regions, the team built TCR beta libraries. TCRdb itself ran the multiplex PCR reads through MiXCR, one entry per CDR3 protein. The sample includes roughly 440,000 distinct CDR3 sequences, about a sixth seen only once; the top ten take about 25%. A word on this clonotype: Its target is not known.

The sample was also reused in another study, on T cells in Graves' hyperthyroidism and ophthalmopathy. That work contributes: Based on clinical symptoms, serum thyroxine and TRAb, thyroid ultrasound and orbital computed tomography, diagnoses were reached.

The input for sequencing was peripheral blood mononuclear cells (PBMCs), taken at new diagnosis, from a patient treated with antithyroid drugs. J is TRBJ2-2 and V is TRBV30, with D hard to call. The TCR comes from a woman aged 18-35 years with Graves disease. The CDR3 nucleotides read TGTGCCTGGACAGTAAACACCGGGGAGCTGTTTTTT. This codes for CAWTVNTGELFF.